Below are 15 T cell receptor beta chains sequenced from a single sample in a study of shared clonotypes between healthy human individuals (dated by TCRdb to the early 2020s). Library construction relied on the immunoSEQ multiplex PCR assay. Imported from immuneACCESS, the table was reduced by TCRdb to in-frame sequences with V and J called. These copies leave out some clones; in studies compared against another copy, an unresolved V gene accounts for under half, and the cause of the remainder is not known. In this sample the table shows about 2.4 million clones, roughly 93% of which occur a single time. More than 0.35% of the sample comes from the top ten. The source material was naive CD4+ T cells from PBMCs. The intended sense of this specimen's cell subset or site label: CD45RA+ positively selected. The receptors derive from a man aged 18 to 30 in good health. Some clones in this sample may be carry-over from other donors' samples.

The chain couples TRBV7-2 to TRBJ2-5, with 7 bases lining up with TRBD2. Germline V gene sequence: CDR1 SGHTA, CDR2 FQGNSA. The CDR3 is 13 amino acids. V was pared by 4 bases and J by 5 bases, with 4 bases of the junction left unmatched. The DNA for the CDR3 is TGTGCCAGCAGCTCGAGGACTAGTGAGACCCAGTACTTC. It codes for CASSSRTSETQYF.

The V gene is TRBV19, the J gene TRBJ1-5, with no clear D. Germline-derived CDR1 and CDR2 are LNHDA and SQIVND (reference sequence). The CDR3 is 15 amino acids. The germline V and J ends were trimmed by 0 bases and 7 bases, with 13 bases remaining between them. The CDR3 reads CASSIEWTLGQPQHF. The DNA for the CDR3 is TGTGCCAGTAGTATAGAATGGACCCTAGGCCAGCCCCAGCATTTT.

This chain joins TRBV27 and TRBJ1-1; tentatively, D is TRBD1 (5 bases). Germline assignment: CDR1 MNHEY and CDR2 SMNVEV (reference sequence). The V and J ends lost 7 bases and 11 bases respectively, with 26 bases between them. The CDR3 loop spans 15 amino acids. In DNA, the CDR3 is TGTGCCAGCACGACCCCGGGGCAGGGTCTCGGTGGGGCTTTCTTT. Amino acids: CASTTPGQGLGGAFF.

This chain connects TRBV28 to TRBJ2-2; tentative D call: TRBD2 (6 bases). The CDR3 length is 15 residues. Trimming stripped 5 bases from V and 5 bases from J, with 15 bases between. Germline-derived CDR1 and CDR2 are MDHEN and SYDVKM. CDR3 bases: TGTGCCAGCAGTACTATGGCGGGGCGGACCGGGGAGCTGTTTTTT. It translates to CASSTMAGRTGELFF.

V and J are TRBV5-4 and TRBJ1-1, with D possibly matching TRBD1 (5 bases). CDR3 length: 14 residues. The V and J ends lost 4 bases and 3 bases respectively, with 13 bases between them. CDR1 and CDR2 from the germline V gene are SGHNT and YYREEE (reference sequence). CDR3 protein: CASSGGGRDTEAFF. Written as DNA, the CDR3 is TGTGCCAGCAGCGGGGGAGGTCGGGACACTGAAGCTTTCTTT.

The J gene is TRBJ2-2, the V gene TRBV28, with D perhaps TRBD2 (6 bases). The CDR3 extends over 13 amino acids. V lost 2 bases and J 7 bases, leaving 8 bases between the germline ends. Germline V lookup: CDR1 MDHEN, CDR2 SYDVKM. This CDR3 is CASSLVGGGELFF. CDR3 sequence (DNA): TGTGCCAGCAGTTTAGTCGGGGGCGGGGAGCTGTTTTTT.

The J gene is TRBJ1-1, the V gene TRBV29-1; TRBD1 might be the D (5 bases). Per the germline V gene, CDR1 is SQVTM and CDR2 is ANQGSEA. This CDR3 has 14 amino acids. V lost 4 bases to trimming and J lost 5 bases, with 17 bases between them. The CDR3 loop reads CSVVVAAGGTEAFF. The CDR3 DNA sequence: TGCAGCGTTGTTGTCGCGGCGGGGGGTACTGAAGCTTTCTTT.

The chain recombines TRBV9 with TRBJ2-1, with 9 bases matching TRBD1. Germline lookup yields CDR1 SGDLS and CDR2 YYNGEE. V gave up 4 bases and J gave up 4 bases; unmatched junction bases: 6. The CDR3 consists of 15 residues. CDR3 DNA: TGTGCCAGCAGCAGGGAACAGGGGGCTTACAATGAGCAGTTCTTC. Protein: CASSREQGAYNEQFF.

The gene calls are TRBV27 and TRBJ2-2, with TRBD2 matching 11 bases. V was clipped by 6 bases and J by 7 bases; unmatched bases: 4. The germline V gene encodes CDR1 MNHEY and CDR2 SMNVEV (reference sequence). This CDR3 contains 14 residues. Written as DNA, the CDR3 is TGTGCCAGCAGCGGGACTAGCGGTAACGGGGAGCTGTTTTTT. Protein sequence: CASSGTSGNGELFF.

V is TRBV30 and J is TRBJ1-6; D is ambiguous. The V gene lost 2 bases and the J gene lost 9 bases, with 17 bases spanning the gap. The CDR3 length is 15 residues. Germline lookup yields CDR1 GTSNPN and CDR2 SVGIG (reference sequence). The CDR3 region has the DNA TGTGCCTGGAGTCTTAGTCTAACTGGTGGTTCACCCCTCCACTTT. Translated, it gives CAWSLSLTGGSPLHF.

The CDR3 loop reads CATSRGFNNEQFF. The CDR3, as DNA: TGTGCCACCAGCCGGGGCTTTAACAATGAGCAGTTCTTC. The chain couples TRBV15 to TRBJ2-1; TRBD1 or TRBD2 may be the D gene (5 bases each). Germline V gene lookup returns CDR1 LNHNV and CDR2 YYDKDF (reference sequence). The CDR3 loop spans 13 amino acids. V lost 5 bases, J lost 5 bases, and 10 bases lay in between.

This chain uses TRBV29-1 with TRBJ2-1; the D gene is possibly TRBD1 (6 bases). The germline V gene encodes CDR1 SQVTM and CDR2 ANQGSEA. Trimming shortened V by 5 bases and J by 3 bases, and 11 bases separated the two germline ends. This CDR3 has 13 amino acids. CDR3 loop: CSVSGVDYNEQFF. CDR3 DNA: TGCAGCGTTTCAGGGGTCGACTACAATGAGCAGTTCTTC.

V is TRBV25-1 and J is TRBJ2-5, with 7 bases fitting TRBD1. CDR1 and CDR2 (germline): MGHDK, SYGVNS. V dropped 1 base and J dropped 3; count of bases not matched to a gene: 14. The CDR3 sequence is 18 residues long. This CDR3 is CASSEFLPPFGQEETQYF. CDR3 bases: TGTGCCAGCAGTGAATTCCTTCCTCCGTTTGGACAGGAAGAGACCCAGTACTTC.

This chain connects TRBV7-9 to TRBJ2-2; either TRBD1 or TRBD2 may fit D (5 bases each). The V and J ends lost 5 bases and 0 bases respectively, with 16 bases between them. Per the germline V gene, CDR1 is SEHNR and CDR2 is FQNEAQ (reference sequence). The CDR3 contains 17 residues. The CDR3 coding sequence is TGTGCCAGCAGCCATTCCCGGGACGGGCCGAACACCGGGGAGCTGTTTTTT. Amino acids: CASSHSRDGPNTGELFF.

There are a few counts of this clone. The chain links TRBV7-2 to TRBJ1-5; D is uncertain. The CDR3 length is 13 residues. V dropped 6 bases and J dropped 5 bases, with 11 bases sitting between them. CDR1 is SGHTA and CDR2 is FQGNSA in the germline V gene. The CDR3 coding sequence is TGTGCCAGCAGTACAGTAACGTATCAGCCCCAGCATTTT. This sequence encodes CASSTVTYQPQHF.